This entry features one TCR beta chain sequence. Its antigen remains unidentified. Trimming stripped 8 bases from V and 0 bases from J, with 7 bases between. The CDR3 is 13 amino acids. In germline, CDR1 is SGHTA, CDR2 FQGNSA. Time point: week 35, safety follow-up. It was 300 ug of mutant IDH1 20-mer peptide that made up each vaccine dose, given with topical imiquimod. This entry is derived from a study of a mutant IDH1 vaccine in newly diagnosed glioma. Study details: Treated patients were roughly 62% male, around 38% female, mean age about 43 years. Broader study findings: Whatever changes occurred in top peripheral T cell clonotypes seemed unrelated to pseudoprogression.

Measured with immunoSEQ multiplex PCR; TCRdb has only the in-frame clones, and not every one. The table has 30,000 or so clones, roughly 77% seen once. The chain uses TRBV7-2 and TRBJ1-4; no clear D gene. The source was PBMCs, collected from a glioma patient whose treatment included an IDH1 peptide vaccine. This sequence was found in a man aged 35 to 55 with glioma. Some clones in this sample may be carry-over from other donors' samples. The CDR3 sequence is CASVPTTNEKLFF. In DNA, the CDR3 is TGTGCCAGCGTTCCCACAACTAATGAAAAACTGTTTTTT.